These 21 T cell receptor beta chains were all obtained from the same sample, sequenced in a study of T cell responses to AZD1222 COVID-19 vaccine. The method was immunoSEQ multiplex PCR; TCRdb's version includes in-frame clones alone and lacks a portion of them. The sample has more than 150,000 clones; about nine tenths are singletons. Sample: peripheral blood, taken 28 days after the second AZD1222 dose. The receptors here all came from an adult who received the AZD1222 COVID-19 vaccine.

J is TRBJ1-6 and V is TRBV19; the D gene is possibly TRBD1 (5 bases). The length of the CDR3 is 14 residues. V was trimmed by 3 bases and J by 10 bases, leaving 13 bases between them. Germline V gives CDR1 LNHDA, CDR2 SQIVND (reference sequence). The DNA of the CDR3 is TGTGCCAGTAGTATCCCCGGGGCCGGGTCACCCCTCCACTTT. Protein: CASSIPGAGSPLHF.

This CDR3 reads CASSRISTHYNSPLHF. In DNA form, the CDR3 reads TGTGCCAGCAGCCGCATATCGACACACTATAATTCACCCCTCCACTTT. The genes are TRBV3-1 (or the pseudogene TRBV3-2) and TRBJ1-6; D is undetermined. This CDR3 has 16 amino acids. V lost 4 bases to trimming and J lost 3 bases, with 13 bases between them. Germline CDR1 reads LGHDT; CDR2 reads YNNKEL (reference sequence).

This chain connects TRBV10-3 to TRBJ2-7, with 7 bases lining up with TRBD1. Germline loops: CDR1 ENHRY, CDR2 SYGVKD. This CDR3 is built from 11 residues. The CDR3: CASTGAYEQYF. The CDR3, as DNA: TGTGCTTCAACAGGGGCCTACGAGCAGTACTTC.

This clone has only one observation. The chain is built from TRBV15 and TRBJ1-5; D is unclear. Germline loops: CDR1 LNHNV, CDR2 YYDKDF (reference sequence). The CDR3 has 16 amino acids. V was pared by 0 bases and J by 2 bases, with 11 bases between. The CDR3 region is CATSRDQETGNQPQHF. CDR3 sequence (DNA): TGTGCCACCAGCAGAGATCAGGAGACCGGCAATCAGCCCCAGCATTTT.

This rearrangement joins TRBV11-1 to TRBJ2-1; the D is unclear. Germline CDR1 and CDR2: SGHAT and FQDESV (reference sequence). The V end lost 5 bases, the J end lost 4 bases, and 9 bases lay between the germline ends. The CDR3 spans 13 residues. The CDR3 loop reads CASSVQQYNEQFF. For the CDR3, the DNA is TGTGCCAGCAGCGTTCAACAGTACAATGAGCAGTTCTTC. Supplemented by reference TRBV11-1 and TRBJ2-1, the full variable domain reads EAEVAQSPRYKITEKSQAVAFWCDPISGHATLYWYRQILGQGPELLVQFQDESVVDDSQLPKDRFSAERLKGVDSTLKIQPAELGDSAMYLCASSVQQYNEQFFGPGTRLTVL.

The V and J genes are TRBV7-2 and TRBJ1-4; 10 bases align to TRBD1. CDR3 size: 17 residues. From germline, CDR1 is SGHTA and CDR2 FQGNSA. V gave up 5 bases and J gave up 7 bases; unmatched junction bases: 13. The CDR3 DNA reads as TGTGCCAGCAGCCGGACCGGGACAGGGGCACGGGGTGAAAAACTGTTTTTT. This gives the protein CASSRTGTGARGEKLFF.

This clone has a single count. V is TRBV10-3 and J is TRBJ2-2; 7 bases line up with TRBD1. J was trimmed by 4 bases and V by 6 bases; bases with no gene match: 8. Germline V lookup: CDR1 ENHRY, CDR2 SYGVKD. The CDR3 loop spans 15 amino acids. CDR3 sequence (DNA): TGTGCCATCAGCATGACAGAGGGGGCCACCGGGGAGCTGTTTTTT. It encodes CAISMTEGATGELFF.

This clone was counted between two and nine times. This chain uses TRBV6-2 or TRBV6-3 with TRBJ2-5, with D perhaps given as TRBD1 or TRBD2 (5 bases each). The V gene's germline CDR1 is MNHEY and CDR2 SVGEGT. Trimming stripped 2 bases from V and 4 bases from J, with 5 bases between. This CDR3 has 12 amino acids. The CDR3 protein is CASSYGGETQYF. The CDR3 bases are TGTGCCAGCAGTTACGGGGGAGAGACCCAGTACTTC.

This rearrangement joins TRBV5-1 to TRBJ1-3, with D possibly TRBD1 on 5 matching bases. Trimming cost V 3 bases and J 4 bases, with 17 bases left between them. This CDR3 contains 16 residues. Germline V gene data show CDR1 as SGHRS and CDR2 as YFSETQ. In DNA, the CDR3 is TGCGCCAGCAGCTCTGGGGCGGGAGAGTCCGGAAACACCATATATTTT. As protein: CASSSGAGESGNTIYF.

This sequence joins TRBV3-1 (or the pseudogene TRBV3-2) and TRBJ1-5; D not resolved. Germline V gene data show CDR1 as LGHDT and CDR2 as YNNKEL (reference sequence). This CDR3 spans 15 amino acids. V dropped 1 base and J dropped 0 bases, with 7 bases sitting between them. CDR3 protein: CASSQGWPSNQPQHF. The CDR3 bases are TGTGCCAGCAGCCAAGGGTGGCCTAGCAATCAGCCCCAGCATTTT.

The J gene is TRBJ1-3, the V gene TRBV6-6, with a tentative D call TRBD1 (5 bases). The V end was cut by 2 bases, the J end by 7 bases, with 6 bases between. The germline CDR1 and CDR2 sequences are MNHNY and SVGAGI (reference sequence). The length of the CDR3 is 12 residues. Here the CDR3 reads CASSYEGNTIYF. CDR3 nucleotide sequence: TGTGCCAGCAGTTACGAGGGGAACACCATATATTTT.

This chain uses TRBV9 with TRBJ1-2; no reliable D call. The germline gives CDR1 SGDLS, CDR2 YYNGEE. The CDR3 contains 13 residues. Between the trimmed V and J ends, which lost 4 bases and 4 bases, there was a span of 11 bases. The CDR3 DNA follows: TGTGCCAGCAGCACGAGAGAAGGCTATGGCTACACCTTC. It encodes CASSTREGYGYTF.

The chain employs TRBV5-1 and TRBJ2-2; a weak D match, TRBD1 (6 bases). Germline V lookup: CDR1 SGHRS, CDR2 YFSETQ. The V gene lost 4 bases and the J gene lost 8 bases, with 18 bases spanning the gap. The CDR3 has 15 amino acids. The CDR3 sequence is CASSPLQGPVGELFF. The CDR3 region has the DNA TGCGCCAGCAGCCCTCTTCAGGGGCCGGTGGGGGAGCTGTTTTTT.

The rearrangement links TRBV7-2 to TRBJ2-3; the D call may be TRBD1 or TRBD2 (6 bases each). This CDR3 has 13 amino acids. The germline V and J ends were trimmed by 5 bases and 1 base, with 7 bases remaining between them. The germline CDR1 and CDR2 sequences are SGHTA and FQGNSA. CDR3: CASSGGRTDTQYF. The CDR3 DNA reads TGTGCCAGCAGCGGGGGGCGCACAGATACGCAGTATTTT.

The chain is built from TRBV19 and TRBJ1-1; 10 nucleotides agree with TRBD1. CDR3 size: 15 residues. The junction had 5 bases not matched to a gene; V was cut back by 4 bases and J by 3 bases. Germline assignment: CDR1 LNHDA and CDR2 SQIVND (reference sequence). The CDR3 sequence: CASSTLGQGDTEAFF. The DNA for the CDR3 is TGTGCCAGTAGTACCCTTGGACAGGGGGACACTGAAGCTTTCTTT.

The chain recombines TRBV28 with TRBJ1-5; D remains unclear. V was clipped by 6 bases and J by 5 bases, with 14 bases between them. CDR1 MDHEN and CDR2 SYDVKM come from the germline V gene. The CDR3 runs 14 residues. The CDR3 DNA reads TGTGCCAGCAGCCCAACCCCCGGGGATCAGCCCCAGCATTTT. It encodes CASSPTPGDQPQHF.

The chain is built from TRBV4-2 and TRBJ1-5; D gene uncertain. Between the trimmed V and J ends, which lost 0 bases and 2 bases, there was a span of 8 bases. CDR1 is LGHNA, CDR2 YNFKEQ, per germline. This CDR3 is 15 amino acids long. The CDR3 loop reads CASSQDEFGNQPQHF. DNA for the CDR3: TGTGCCAGCAGCCAAGACGAGTTTGGCAATCAGCCCCAGCATTTT.

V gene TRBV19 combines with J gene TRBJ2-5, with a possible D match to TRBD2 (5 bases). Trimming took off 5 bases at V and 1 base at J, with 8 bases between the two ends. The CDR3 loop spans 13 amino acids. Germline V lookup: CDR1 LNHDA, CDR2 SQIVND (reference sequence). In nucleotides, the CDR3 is TGTGCCAGTAGTCAAGGAGGCCAAGAGACCCAGTACTTC. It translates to CASSQGGQETQYF.

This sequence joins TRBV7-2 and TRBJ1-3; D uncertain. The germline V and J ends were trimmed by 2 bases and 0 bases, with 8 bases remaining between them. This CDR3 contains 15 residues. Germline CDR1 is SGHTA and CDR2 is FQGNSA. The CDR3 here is CASSLSQASGNTIYF. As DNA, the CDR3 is TGTGCCAGCAGCTTATCCCAGGCCTCTGGAAACACCATATATTTT.

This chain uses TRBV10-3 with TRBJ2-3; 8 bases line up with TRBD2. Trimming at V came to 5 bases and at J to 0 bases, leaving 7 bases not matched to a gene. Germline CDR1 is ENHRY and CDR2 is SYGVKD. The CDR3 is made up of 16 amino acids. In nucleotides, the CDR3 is TGTGCCATCAGTCGCACTAGCGGTGCTAGCACAGATACGCAGTATTTT. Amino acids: CAISRTSGASTDTQYF.

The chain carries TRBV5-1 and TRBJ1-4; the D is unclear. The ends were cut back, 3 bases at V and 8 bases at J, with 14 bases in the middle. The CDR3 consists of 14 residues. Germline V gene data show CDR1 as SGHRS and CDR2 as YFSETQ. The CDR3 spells CASSYWGTPEKLFF. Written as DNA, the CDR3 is TGCGCCAGCAGCTACTGGGGTACCCCGGAAAAACTGTTTTTT.